This TCR beta chain was identified during a study of blood T cell repertoires in COVID-19. The overall study: In each case, the material was cDNA or gDNA derived from T cells, B-cell-depleted T cells, or PBMCs.

V was clipped by 4 bases and J by 0 bases, with 13 bases between them. Germline lookup yields CDR1 MNHEY and CDR2 SMNVEV (reference sequence). There are 17 residues in the CDR3. Authors' processing steps: By means of reference gene primer amplification, nucleated cell counts were estimated. The table came from immunoSEQ multiplex PCR; TCRdb's copy has only in-frame clones and leaves some out. V, J and clone size were drawn from that table, and D and trimming were deduced from the DNA. The data show around 150,000 clones, with about three quarters seen just once and roughly 9% held by the top ten. The receptor's source is a woman in her 50s with active or convalescent COVID-19. The gene calls are TRBV27 and TRBJ2-6, with a tentative D call TRBD1 (6 bases). The sequencing input was peripheral blood. CDR3 sequence: CASSYSGALSGANVLTF. The CDR3 DNA reads TGTGCCAGCAGTTACTCAGGGGCACTCTCTGGGGCCAACGTCCTGACTTTC.